The next 32 T cell receptor beta chains were all read from a single sample in a study of beta chain features in type 1 diabetes. Expressed TCRB transcripts got sequenced, as all isolated RNA was reverse transcribed. Profiling relied on immunoSEQ multiplex PCR, and the TCRdb table lists in-frame clones only, not all of them. The sample yields 970,000 or so clones, 17% seen once. Sequenced input: naive CD4+ T cells from blood. Receptors were obtained from a young woman in good health.

The chain combines TRBV7-9 with TRBJ2-4, with 11 bases identical to TRBD2. CDR1 SEHNR and CDR2 FQNEAQ come from the germline V gene (reference sequence). The CDR3 has 19 amino acids. V lost 5 bases, J lost 7 bases, and 19 bases stayed unmatched. CDR3 protein: CASSTGPIAGGPLWNIQYF. Written as DNA, the CDR3 is TGTGCCAGCAGCACCGGGCCCATAGCGGGAGGGCCGTTGTGGAACATTCAGTACTTC. The variable domain in full, with the rest retrieved from reference TRBV7-9 and TRBJ2-4, is DTGVSQNPRHKITKRGQNVTFRCDPISEHNRLYWYRQTLGQGPEFLTYFQNEAQLEKSRLLSDRFSAERPKGSFSTLEIQRTEQGDSAMYLCASSTGPIAGGPLWNIQYFGAGTRLSVL.

This clone showed up just a few times. The chain couples TRBV18 to TRBJ2-3; D gene ambiguous. Germline-derived CDR1 and CDR2 are KGHSH and LQKENI. The CDR3 is made up of 15 amino acids. Trimming took 2 bases from V and 2 from J, leaving 11 bases between them. This CDR3 reads CASSPTAFYTDTQYF. In DNA form, the CDR3 reads TGTGCCAGCTCACCAACTGCCTTCTACACAGATACGCAGTATTTT.

The chain links TRBV7-2 to TRBJ2-1, with D possibly being TRBD1 (5 bases). Germline CDR1 is SGHTA and CDR2 is FQGNSA. Trimming took 7 bases from V and 5 from J, leaving 12 bases between them. The CDR3 length is 13 residues. CDR3 DNA sequence: TGTGCCAGCACCCTTGACAGAGACAATGAGCAGTTCTTC. It yields the protein CASTLDRDNEQFF.

The chain uses TRBV4-1 and TRBJ2-1, with 7 positions matching TRBD1. Germline V gene sequence: CDR1 MGHRA, CDR2 YSYEKL. This CDR3 is 16 amino acids long. The V and J ends lost 1 base and 9 bases, in that order; junction bases with no gene match: 12. The CDR3 DNA follows: TGCGCCAGCAGCCAAGCTTCCCTACCGAGGGGGCGTGAGCAGTTCTTC. Its protein product is CASSQASLPRGREQFF.

This clone was seen a handful of times. V gene TRBV11-2 combines with J gene TRBJ2-1; TRBD2 matches at 13 bases. Germline V gene sequence: CDR1 SGHAT, CDR2 FQNNGV. This CDR3 is built from 14 residues. The V and J ends lost 4 bases and 9 bases, in that order; junction bases with no gene match: 3. This CDR3 reads CASSSLAGGLEQFF. DNA for the CDR3: TGTGCCAGCAGCTCACTAGCGGGAGGGCTTGAGCAGTTCTTC.

V is TRBV7-9 and J is TRBJ2-1; 9 positions match TRBD2. V shed 1 base, J shed 10 bases, and the junction held 8 bases outside the gene matches. CDR1 is SEHNR and CDR2 is FQNEAQ in the germline V gene (reference sequence). The CDR3 consists of 15 residues. The CDR3 DNA reads TGTGCCAGCAGCTTAGGTATTAGCGGGAGACAGGAGCAGTTCTTC. The encoded protein is CASSLGISGRQEQFF.

CDR3 DNA sequence: TGTGCCAGTGCAATTGTGAACACCGGGGAGCTGTTTTTT. It encodes CASAIVNTGELFF. The genes are TRBV11-3 and TRBJ2-2; D not certain. The CDR3 is 13 amino acids. The V gene lost 9 bases and the J gene lost 1 base, with 9 bases spanning the gap. Germline V gene sequence: CDR1 SGHNT, CDR2 YENEEA.

The table lists this clone with a few counts. CDR3 in amino acids: CASSSISGRPSYEQYF. The DNA of the CDR3 is TGTGCCAGTAGTTCCATTAGCGGGAGACCTTCCTACGAGCAGTACTTC. The V and J genes are TRBV19 and TRBJ2-7; 9 nucleotides line up with TRBD2. Trimming removed 5 bases from V and 1 base from J; junction bases left unmatched: 9. The germline CDR1 and CDR2 sequences are LNHDA and SQIVND (reference sequence). This CDR3 has 16 residues.

V gene TRBV4-3 combines with J gene TRBJ2-1, with 7 bases aligning to TRBD1. The germline CDR1 and CDR2 sequences are LGHNA and YSLEER. The CDR3 spans 16 residues. V lost 4 bases to trimming and J lost 0 bases; unmatched junction nucleotides: 6. The CDR3 sequence is CASSPFWTGSYNEQFF. DNA of the CDR3: TGCGCCAGCAGCCCCTTCTGGACAGGCTCCTACAATGAGCAGTTCTTC.

This clone has just a few counts. The genes are TRBV28 and TRBJ2-5; TRBD2 matches at 10 bases. Germline V gives CDR1 MDHEN, CDR2 SYDVKM. With 6 bases clipped from V and 0 bases from J, the junction kept 13 bases outside the gene matches. The CDR3 runs 18 residues. CDR3 coding DNA: TGTGCCAGCAGCCCCCTCCCTCTAGCGGGAGTGGACCAAGAGACCCAGTACTTC. It encodes CASSPLPLAGVDQETQYF.

This clone showed up just a few times. This CDR3 reads CASSLGQGEGYNEQFF. DNA for the CDR3: TGCGCCAGCAGCTTGGGTCAAGGGGAGGGGTACAATGAGCAGTTCTTC. J is TRBJ2-1 and V is TRBV5-1; 7 nucleotides agree with TRBD2. The CDR3 runs to 16 residues. CDR1 SGHRS and CDR2 YFSETQ come from the germline V gene. Losses at the gene ends were 0 bases for V and 4 bases for J; bases not matched to a gene: 7.

The chain recombines TRBV5-8 with TRBJ1-5; no definite D call. The CDR3 extends over 14 amino acids. V was cut by 4 bases and J by 6 bases, with 14 bases left in between. The germline V gene encodes CDR1 SGHTS and CDR2 YDEGEE. The CDR3 sequence: CASSGVSAGQPQHF. In DNA form, the CDR3 reads TGTGCCAGCAGCGGGGTCTCGGCGGGTCAGCCCCAGCATTTT.

This clone has more than one count but fewer than ten. This sequence joins TRBV6-1 and TRBJ2-2; TRBD1 matches 8 bases. Trimming took 6 bases from V and 4 from J; bases not matched to a gene: 4. This CDR3 is 14 amino acids long. CDR1 is MNHNS, CDR2 SASEGT, per germline. CDR3 amino acids: CASRDRASTGELFF. The CDR3 coding sequence is TGTGCCAGCAGGGACAGGGCAAGCACCGGGGAGCTGTTTTTT.

The table lists this clone with a few counts. The rearrangement uses TRBV19 and TRBJ2-1; 11 nucleotides line up with TRBD2. With 7 bases clipped from V and 6 bases from J, the junction kept 14 bases outside the gene matches. CDR3 length: 17 amino acids. The germline CDR1 and CDR2 sequences are LNHDA and SQIVND (reference sequence). CDR3 residues: CASTKLAGEMGSNEQFF. The CDR3 DNA reads as TGTGCCAGTACCAAACTAGCGGGAGAGATGGGTTCCAATGAGCAGTTCTTC.

The CDR3 nucleotides read TGTGCCAGCAGCCCACCGGGCGGGACGACCTACAATGAGCAGTTCTTC. Protein sequence: CASSPPGGTTYNEQFF. The V call is TRBV7-6, the J call TRBJ2-1; perhaps TRBD2 as D (6 bases). The germline CDR1 and CDR2 sequences are SGHVS and FNYEAQ. V lost 5 bases and J lost 2, with 16 bases in between. The length of the CDR3 is 16 residues.

CDR3 region: CASSLGRWGGALSWAQYF. DNA of the CDR3: TGTGCCAGCAGCTTAGGTCGCTGGGGCGGGGCATTGAGTTGGGCCCAGTACTTC. J is TRBJ2-5 and V is TRBV7-2; maybe TRBD2 (6 bases). Trimming shortened V by 1 base and J by 9 bases, and 27 bases separated the two germline ends. CDR1 is SGHTA, CDR2 FQGNSA, per germline. The CDR3 is 18 amino acids.

Points on this clone: The same CDR3 arises from other DNA sequences in this sample as well. The chain recombines TRBV7-2 with TRBJ2-7, with 7 bases lining up with TRBD2. Unmatched junction bases numbered 5, after V lost 1 base and J lost 2 bases. Germline values: CDR1 SGHTA, CDR2 FQGNSA. The CDR3 totals 15 residues. This CDR3 is CASSLGASGPYEQYF. Here the CDR3 DNA reads TGTGCCAGCAGCTTAGGCGCTAGCGGACCCTACGAGCAGTACTTC. Variable domain in full (rest from reference TRBV7-2 and TRBJ2-7): GAGVSQSPSNKVTEKGKDVELRCDPISGHTALYWYRQSLGQGLEFLIYFQGNSAPDKSGLPSDRFSAERTGGSVSTLTIQRTQQEDSAVYLCASSLGASGPYEQYFGPGTRLTVT.

Only a few counts were recorded for this clone. The CDR3 DNA sequence: TGTGCCAGCAGTTTCACATTGCTCGAGCAGTACTTC. Amino acid sequence: CASSFTLLEQYF. This chain joins TRBV28 and TRBJ2-7, with unresolved D. The CDR3 contains 12 residues. Germline V gene data show CDR1 as MDHEN and CDR2 as SYDVKM. V dropped 3 bases and J dropped 6 bases, with 9 bases sitting between them.

The genes are TRBV15 and TRBJ2-3; possibly TRBD2 for D (6 bases). Deletions cut 1 base from V and 3 bases from J, with 26 bases between. The germline gives CDR1 LNHNV, CDR2 YYDKDF (reference sequence). This CDR3 spans 20 amino acids. The CDR3 nucleotides read TGTGCCACCAGCAGAGCCCCCTCGACCCCCTCGGAGGGCTCGACAGATACGCAGTATTTT. This gives the protein CATSRAPSTPSEGSTDTQYF. Supplemented by reference TRBV15 and TRBJ2-3, the full variable domain reads DAMVIQNPRYQVTQFGKPVTLSCSQTLNHNVMYWYQQKSSQAPKLLFHYYDKDFNNEADTPDNFQSRRPNTSFCFLDIRSPGLGDTAMYLCATSRAPSTPSEGSTDTQYFGPGTRLTVL.

The chain is built from TRBV20-1 and TRBJ1-1, with D unclear. V lost 6 bases, J lost 5 bases, and 10 bases lay in between. Germline CDR1 reads DFQATT; CDR2 reads SNEGSKA (reference sequence). The CDR3 runs 11 residues. The CDR3 coding sequence is TGCAGTGCCATGGGCAGGACTGAAGCTTTCTTT. This sequence encodes CSAMGRTEAFF.

This chain connects TRBV7-2 to TRBJ2-5; 8 nucleotides match TRBD2. CDR1 is SGHTA and CDR2 is FQGNSA in the germline V gene. The CDR3 totals 17 residues. V dropped 5 bases and J dropped 5; count of bases not matched to a gene: 16. The chain's CDR3 is CASSPPRGGRNGETQYF. The DNA of the CDR3 is TGTGCCAGCAGCCCCCCCCGCGGCGGGAGGAACGGGGAGACCCAGTACTTC.

The gene calls are TRBV7-2 and TRBJ2-1; TRBD2 matches at 8 bases. The trim removed 5 bases at V and 0 bases at J, leaving 3 bases unmatched. The germline V gene has CDR1 SGHTA and CDR2 FQGNSA. The CDR3 runs to 15 residues. The CDR3 nucleotides are TGTGCCAGCAGCGTAACTAGCGGCTCCTACAATGAGCAGTTCTTC. Translated, it gives CASSVTSGSYNEQFF.

The chain couples TRBV7-2 to TRBJ2-7, with TRBD1 matching 7 bases. The junction had 8 bases not matched to a gene; V was cut back by 5 bases and J by 1 base. The V gene's germline CDR1 is SGHTA and CDR2 FQGNSA. CDR3 length: 15 amino acids. In nucleotides, the CDR3 is TGTGCCAGCAGCGCACGACAGGGTCGGTCCTACGAGCAGTACTTC. Translating it yields CASSARQGRSYEQYF.

There are a few counts of this clone. The gene calls are TRBV15 and TRBJ2-3; no clear D gene. The CDR3 has 11 residues. The germline V gene encodes CDR1 LNHNV and CDR2 YYDKDF (reference sequence). V was shortened by 1 base and J by 6 bases, with 2 bases between the two germline ends. The CDR3 loop is CATSRVDTQYF. The DNA for the CDR3 is TGTGCCACCAGCAGAGTCGATACGCAGTATTTT.

There are a few counts of this clone. The genes are TRBV7-9 and TRBJ2-7; D gene uncertain. V lost 0 bases to trimming and J lost 2 bases, with 8 bases between them. Germline V gene data show CDR1 as SEHNR and CDR2 as FQNEAQ (reference sequence). The CDR3 has 14 residues. CDR3 sequence reads: CASSLAGWTYEQYF. In DNA form, the CDR3 reads TGTGCCAGCAGCTTAGCCGGCTGGACCTACGAGCAGTACTTC.

The rearrangement links TRBV7-6 to TRBJ2-5; 12 bases are shared with TRBD1. Germline V gene lookup returns CDR1 SGHVS and CDR2 FNYEAQ. The CDR3 is 14 residues long. After removal of 5 bases from V and 5 bases from J, the junction contained 3 bases not matched to a gene. Written as DNA, the CDR3 is TGTGCCAGCAGCCGGGACAGGGGGCGGGAGACCCAGTACTTC. Protein sequence: CASSRDRGRETQYF.

This chain uses TRBV29-1 with TRBJ2-7; 9 bases fit TRBD2. This CDR3 has 15 residues. Germline loops: CDR1 SQVTM, CDR2 ANQGSEA. J gave up 5 bases and V 6 bases, and 14 bases lay outside the gene matches. CDR3 in amino acids: CSVYEAGGSSDEQYF. The CDR3 DNA is TGCAGCGTGTATGAGGCGGGGGGGAGCAGCGACGAGCAGTACTTC.

The chain couples TRBV11-1 to TRBJ1-3; 8 bases align to TRBD1. The CDR3 has 15 residues. Per the germline V gene, CDR1 is SGHAT and CDR2 is FQDESV (reference sequence). Unmatched junction bases numbered 5, after V lost 5 bases and J lost 2 bases. The CDR3 loop is CASSRTGSAGNTIYF. As DNA, the CDR3 is TGTGCCAGCAGCCGGACAGGGAGTGCTGGAAACACCATATATTTT.

The chain carries TRBV6-6 and TRBJ2-1; D is unclear. This CDR3 has 12 amino acids. Germline V gene lookup returns CDR1 MNHNY and CDR2 SVGAGI (reference sequence). The germline V and J ends were trimmed by 2 bases and 10 bases, with 9 bases remaining between them. CDR3: CASSYPLVEQFF. The CDR3 bases are TGTGCCAGCAGTTACCCCCTCGTGGAGCAGTTCTTC.

V usage is TRBV7-9 and J usage is TRBJ2-4, with no clear D. The ends were cut back, 3 bases at V and 1 base at J, with 16 bases in the middle. Germline assignment: CDR1 SEHNR and CDR2 FQNEAQ (reference sequence). CDR3 length: 17 residues. DNA of the CDR3: TGTGCCAGCAGCTTCTTCTCAGACTCTGGGGCCAAAAACATTCAGTACTTC. It yields the protein CASSFFSDSGAKNIQYF. The full variable domain, its missing parts supplied by reference TRBV7-9 and TRBJ2-4, is DTGVSQNPRHKITKRGQNVTFRCDPISEHNRLYWYRQTLGQGPEFLTYFQNEAQLEKSRLLSDRFSAERPKGSFSTLEIQRTEQGDSAMYLCASSFFSDSGAKNIQYFGAGTRLSVL.

This clone was found a few times. V and J are TRBV15 and TRBJ1-2; 9 nucleotides match TRBD1. The CDR3 loop spans 14 amino acids. After removal of 7 bases from V and 4 bases from J, the junction contained 7 bases not matched to a gene. CDR1 is LNHNV and CDR2 is YYDKDF in the germline V gene (reference sequence). CDR3 in DNA: TGTGCCACCAACCCAGGACAGGGGCTCTATGGCTACACCTTC. Translated, it gives CATNPGQGLYGYTF. The full variable domain, in which reference TRBV15 and TRBJ1-2 provide the parts outside the CDR3, is DAMVIQNPRYQVTQFGKPVTLSCSQTLNHNVMYWYQQKSSQAPKLLFHYYDKDFNNEADTPDNFQSRRPNTSFCFLDIRSPGLGDTAMYLCATNPGQGLYGYTFGSGTRLTVV.

The chain couples TRBV18 to TRBJ2-3, with D possibly TRBD1 on 5 matching bases. The CDR3 extends over 14 amino acids. The V and J ends lost 4 bases and 4 bases respectively, with 12 bases between them. In germline, CDR1 is KGHSH, CDR2 LQKENI. CDR3 sequence reads: CASSRQGLADTQYF. The CDR3 bases are TGTGCCAGCTCACGTCAGGGTCTTGCAGATACGCAGTATTTT.